The source of this TCR beta chain is a study of blood T cell repertoires in COVID-19. Per the original methods: Estimated nucleated cell counts came from reference gene primer amplification. Sequenced by immunoSEQ multiplex PCR; TCRdb stores in-frame clones only, minus some. The V and J calls and clone size are taken from that table; D and trimming were inferred from the DNA. The sample contains some 150,000 clones, approximately 85% of which appear only once. Germline V gene lookup returns CDR1 SGHTA and CDR2 FQGNSA. The ends were cut back, 6 bases at V and 5 bases at J, with 16 bases in the middle. There are 14 residues in the CDR3.

The sequencing input was peripheral blood. The clonotype was recovered from a man aged 60 to 69 with COVID-19, enrolled during active disease. This chain links TRBV7-2 with TRBJ2-5; D possibly corresponds to TRBD2 (7 bases). The CDR3 sequence is CASSSGGLGETQYF. CDR3 nucleotide sequence: TGTGCCAGCAGTTCCGGGGGGCTGGGGGAGACCCAGTACTTC.